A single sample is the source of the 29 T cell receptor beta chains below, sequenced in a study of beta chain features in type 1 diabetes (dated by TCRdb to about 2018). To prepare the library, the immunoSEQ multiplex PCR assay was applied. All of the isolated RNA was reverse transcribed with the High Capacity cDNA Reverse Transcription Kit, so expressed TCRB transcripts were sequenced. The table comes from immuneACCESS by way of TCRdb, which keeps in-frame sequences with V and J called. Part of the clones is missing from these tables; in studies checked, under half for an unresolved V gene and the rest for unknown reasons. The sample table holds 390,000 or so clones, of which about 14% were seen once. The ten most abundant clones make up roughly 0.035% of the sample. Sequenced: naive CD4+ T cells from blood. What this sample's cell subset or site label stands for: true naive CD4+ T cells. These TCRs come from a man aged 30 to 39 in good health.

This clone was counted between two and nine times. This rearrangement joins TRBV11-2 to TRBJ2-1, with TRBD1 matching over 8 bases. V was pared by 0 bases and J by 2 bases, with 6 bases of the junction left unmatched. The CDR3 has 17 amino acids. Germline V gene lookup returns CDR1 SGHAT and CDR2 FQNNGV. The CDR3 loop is CASSLDPGTGPYNEQFF. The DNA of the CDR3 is TGTGCCAGCAGCTTAGATCCAGGGACAGGCCCCTACAATGAGCAGTTCTTC.

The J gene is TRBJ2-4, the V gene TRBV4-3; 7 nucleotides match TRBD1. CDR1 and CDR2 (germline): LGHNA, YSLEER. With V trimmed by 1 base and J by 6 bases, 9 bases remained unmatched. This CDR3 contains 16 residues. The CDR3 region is CASSQGMTGLGNIQYF. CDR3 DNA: TGCGCCAGCAGCCAAGGGATGACAGGGCTGGGAAACATTCAGTACTTC.

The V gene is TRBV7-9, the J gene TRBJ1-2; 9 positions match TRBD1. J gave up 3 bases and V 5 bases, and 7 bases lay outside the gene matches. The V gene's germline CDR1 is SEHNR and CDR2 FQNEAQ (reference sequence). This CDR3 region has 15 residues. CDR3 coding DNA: TGTGCCAGCAGCCCCCGGACAGGGGAGGACTATGGCTACACCTTC. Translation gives CASSPRTGEDYGYTF.

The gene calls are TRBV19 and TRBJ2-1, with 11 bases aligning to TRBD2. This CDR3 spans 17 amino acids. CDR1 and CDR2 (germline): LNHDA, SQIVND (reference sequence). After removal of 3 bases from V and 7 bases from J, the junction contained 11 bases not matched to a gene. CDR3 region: CASSIRILAGVVNEQFF. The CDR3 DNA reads TGTGCCAGTAGTATCCGAATACTAGCGGGAGTTGTTAATGAGCAGTTCTTC.

The DNA for the CDR3 is TGTGCCAGCAGCCCACATAGGACAGGGAACACTGAAGCTTTCTTT. Translation: CASSPHRTGNTEAFF. The chain employs TRBV7-2 and TRBJ1-1, with 7 bases aligning to TRBD1. This CDR3 has 15 amino acids. The ends lost 5 bases at V and 1 base at J; junction bases unmatched: 7. Germline V gives CDR1 SGHTA, CDR2 FQGNSA.

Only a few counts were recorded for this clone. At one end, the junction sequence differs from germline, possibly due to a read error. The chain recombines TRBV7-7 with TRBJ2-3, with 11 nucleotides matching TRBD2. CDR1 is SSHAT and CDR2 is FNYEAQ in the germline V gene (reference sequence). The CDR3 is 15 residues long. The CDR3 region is CASSPASGRTDTQYF. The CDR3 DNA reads TGTGCTAGCAGCCCCGCTAGCGGGAGGACAGATACGCAGTATTTT.

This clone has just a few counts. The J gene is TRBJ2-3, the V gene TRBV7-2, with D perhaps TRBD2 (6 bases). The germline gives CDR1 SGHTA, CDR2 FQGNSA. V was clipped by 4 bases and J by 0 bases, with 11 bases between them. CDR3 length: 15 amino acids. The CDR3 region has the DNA TGTGCCAGCAGCTGGGCGAGCGGGAGCACAGATACGCAGTATTTT. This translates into CASSWASGSTDTQYF.

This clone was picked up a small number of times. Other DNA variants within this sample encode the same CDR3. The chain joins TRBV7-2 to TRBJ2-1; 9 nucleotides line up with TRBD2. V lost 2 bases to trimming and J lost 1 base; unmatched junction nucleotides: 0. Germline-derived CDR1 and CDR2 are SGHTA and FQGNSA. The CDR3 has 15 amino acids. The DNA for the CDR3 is TGTGCCAGCAGCTTAAGCGGGGGGTCCTACAATGAGCAGTTCTTC. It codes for CASSLSGGSYNEQFF.

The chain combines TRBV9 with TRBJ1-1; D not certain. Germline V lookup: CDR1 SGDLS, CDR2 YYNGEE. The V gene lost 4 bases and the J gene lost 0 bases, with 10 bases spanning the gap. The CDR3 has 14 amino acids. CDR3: CASSPPWMNTEAFF. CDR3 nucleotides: TGTGCCAGCAGCCCCCCATGGATGAACACTGAAGCTTTCTTT.

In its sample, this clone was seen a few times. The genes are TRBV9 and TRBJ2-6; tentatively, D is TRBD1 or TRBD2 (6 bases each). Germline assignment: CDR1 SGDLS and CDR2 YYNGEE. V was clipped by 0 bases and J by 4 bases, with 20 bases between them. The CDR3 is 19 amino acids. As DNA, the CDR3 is TGTGCCAGCAGCGTAGATGGGGGGCGCCCCCTGGGAGGGGCCAACGTCCTGACTTTC. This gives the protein CASSVDGGRPLGGANVLTF.

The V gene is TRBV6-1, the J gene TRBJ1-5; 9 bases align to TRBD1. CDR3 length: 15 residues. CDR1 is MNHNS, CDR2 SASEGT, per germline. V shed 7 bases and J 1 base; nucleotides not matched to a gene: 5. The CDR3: CASTGQGTSNQPQHF. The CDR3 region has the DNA TGTGCCAGCACCGGACAGGGGACGAGCAATCAGCCCCAGCATTTT.

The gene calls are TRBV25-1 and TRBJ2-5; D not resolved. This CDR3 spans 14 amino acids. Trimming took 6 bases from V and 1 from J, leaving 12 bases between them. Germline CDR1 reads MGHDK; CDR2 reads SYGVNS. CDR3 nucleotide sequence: TGTGCCAGCAGGCCCCGGCGGTCCCAAGAGACCCAGTACTTC. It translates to CASRPRRSQETQYF.

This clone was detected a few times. CDR3 nucleotides: TGTGCCAGCAGCCCTCTGGGACTAGCGGGAGCAGATACGCAGTATTTT. Its translation is CASSPLGLAGADTQYF. The J gene is TRBJ2-3, the V gene TRBV14; TRBD2 agrees at 14 bases. This CDR3 comprises 16 residues. Germline V CDR1 and CDR2: SGHDN, FVKESK. The junction had 4 bases not matched to a gene; V was cut back by 4 bases and J by 4 bases.

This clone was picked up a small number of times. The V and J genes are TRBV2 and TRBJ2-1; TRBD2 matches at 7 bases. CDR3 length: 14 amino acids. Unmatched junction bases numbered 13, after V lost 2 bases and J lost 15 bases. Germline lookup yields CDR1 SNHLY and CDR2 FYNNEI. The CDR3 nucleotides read TGTGCCAGCAGTGAAAGCGGGGCTACAGCGGGGCGGTTCTTC. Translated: CASSESGATAGRFF.

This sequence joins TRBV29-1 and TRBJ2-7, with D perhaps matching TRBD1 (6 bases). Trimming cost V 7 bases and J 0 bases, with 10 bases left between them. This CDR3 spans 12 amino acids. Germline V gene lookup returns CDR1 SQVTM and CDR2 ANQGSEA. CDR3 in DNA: TGCAGCGCTGCGGACAGCTCCTACGAGCAGTACGTC. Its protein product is CSAADSSYEQYV.

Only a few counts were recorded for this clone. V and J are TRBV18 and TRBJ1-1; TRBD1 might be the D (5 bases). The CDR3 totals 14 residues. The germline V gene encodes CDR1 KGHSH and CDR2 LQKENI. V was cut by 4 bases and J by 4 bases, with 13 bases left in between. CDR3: CASSLFREGTEAFF. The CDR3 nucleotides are TGTGCCAGCTCACTCTTCAGGGAAGGCACTGAAGCTTTCTTT.

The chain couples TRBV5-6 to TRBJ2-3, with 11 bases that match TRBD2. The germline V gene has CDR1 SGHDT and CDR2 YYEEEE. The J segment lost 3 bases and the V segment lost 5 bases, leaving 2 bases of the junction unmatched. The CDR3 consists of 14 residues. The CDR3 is CASRVAGGTDTQYF. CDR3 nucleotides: TGTGCCAGCAGAGTAGCGGGAGGGACAGATACGCAGTATTTT.

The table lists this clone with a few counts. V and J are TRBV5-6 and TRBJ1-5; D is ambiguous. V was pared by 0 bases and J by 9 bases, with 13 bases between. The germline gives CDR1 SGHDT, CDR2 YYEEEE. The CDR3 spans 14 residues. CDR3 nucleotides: TGTGCCAGCAGCTTGGGTTCCGGCGTCGGGCCCCAGCATTTT. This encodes CASSLGSGVGPQHF. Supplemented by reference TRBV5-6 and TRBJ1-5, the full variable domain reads DAGVTQSPTHLIKTRGQQVTLRCSPKSGHDTVSWYQQALGQGPQFIFQYYEEEERQRGNFPDRFSGHQFPNYSSELNVNALLLGDSALYLCASSLGSGVGPQHFGDGTRLSIL.

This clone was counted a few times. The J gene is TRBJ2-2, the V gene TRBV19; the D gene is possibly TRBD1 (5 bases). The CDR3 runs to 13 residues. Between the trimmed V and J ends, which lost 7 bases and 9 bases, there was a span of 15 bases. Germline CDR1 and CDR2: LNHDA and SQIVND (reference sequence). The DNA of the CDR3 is TGTGCCAGTAACAAGGGGTTATACCGGGAGCTGTTTTTT. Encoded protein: CASNKGLYRELFF.

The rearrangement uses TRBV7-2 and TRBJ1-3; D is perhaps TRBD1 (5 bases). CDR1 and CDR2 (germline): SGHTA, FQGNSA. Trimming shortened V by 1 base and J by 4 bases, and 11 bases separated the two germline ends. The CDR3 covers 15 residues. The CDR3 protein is CASSLEQAAGNTIYF. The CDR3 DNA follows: TGTGCCAGCAGCTTAGAACAGGCGGCAGGAAACACCATATATTTT.

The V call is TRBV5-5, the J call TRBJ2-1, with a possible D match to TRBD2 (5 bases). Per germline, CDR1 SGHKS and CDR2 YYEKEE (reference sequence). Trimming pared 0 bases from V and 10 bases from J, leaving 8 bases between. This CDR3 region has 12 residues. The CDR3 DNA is TGTGCCAGCAGCTTGGTTCGCGGGGAGCAGTTCTTC. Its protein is CASSLVRGEQFF.

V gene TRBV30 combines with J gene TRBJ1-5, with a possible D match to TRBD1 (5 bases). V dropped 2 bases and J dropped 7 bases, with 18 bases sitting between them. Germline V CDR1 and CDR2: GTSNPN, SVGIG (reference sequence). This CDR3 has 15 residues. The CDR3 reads CAWSPPGRGAQPQHF. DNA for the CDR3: TGTGCCTGGAGTCCACCCGGCAGAGGGGCCCAGCCCCAGCATTTT.

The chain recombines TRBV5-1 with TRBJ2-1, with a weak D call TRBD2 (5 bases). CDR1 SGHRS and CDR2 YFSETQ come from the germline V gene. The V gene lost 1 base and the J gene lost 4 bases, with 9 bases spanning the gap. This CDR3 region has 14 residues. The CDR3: CASSLRDYYNEQFF. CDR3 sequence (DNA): TGCGCCAGCAGCTTGCGCGACTATTACAATGAGCAGTTCTTC.

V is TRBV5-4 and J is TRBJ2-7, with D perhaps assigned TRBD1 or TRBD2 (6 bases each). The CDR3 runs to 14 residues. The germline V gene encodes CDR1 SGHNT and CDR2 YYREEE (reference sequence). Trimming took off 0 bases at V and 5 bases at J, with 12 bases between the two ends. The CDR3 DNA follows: TGTGCCAGCAGCTTGGAGGGGGGCCCCCACGAGCAGTACTTC. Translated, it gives CASSLEGGPHEQYF.

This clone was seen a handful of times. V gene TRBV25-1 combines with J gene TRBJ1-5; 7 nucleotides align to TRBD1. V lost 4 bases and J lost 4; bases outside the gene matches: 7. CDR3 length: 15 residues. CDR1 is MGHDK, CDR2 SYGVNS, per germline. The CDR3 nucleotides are TGTGCCAGCAGTGCGTCAGGGGGATCGAATCAGCCCCAGCATTTT. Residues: CASSASGGSNQPQHF.

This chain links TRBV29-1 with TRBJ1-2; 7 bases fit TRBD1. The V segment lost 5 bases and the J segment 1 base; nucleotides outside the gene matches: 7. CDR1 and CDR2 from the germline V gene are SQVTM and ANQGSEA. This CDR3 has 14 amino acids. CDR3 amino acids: CSVRAGQYNYGYTF. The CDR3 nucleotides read TGCAGCGTTCGGGCGGGACAGTATAACTATGGCTACACCTTC. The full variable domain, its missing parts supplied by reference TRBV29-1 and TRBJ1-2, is SAVISQKPSRDICQRGTSLTIQCQVDSQVTMMFWYRQQPGQSLTLIATANQGSEATYESGFVIDKFPISRPNLTFSTLTVSNMSPEDSSIYLCSVRAGQYNYGYTFGSGTRLTVV.

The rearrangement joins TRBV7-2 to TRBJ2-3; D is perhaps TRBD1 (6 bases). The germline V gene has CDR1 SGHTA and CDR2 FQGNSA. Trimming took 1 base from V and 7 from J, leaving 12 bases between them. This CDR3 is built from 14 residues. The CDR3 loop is CASSLGQASHTQYF. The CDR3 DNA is TGTGCCAGCAGCTTAGGACAGGCTTCCCATACGCAGTATTTT.

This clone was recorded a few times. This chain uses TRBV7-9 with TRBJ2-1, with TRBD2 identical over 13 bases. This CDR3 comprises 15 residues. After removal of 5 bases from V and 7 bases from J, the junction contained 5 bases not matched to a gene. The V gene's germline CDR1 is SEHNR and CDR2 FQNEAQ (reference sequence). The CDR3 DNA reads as TGTGCCAGCAGCCCTAAGGGACTAGCGGGAAATGAGCAGTTCTTC. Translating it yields CASSPKGLAGNEQFF.

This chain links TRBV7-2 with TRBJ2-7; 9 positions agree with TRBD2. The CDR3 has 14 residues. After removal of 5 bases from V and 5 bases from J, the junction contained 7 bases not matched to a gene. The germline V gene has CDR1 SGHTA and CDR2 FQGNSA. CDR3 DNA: TGTGCCAGCAGCCATAGCGGGAGATCTAACGAGCAGTACGTC. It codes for CASSHSGRSNEQYV.